This TCR beta chain was sequenced during a study of shared clonotypes between healthy human individuals. The V and J ends lost 4 bases and 6 bases, in that order; junction bases with no gene match: 21. This CDR3 spans 18 amino acids. The germline V gene encodes CDR1 SSHAT and CDR2 FNYEAQ (reference sequence). Genomic DNA of each subset was evenly split across several immunoSEQ plates. Sequencing was performed with immunoSEQ multiplex PCR; in TCRdb, only in-frame clones are kept and a portion is missing. The table shows about 2.3 million clones, with just over 90% occurring only once. This sequence was found in a man aged 18 to 29 in good health. Some clones in this sample may be carry-over from other donors' samples. The chain recombines TRBV7-7 with TRBJ2-7; 7 bases are shared with TRBD2. The sequenced material came from naive CD4+ T cells from PBMCs. The subset is: CD45RA+ positively selected. The CDR3 DNA is TGTGCCAGCAGCTCGGCTCCTCCTTCTATGGCGGGAGTAGGCGAGCAGTACTTC. This codes for CASSSAPPSMAGVGEQYF. The full variable domain, in which reference TRBV7-7 and TRBJ2-7 provide the parts outside the CDR3, is GAGVSQSPRYKVTKRGQDVTLRCDPISSHATLYWYQQALGQGPEFLTYFNYEAQPDKSGLPSDRFSAERPEGSISTLTIQRTEQRDSAMYRCASSSAPPSMAGVGEQYFGPGTRLTVT.